This TCR beta chain was sequenced for a study of T cells after yellow fever vaccination. This clonotype was seen many times. Synthesis of TCR cDNA relied on 5'RACE template switching, which attached a universal primer site and UMIs. TCRdb re-called the 5' RACE reads with MiXCR, one entry per CDR3 protein. The table has hundreds of thousands of distinct CDR3 sequences, around 20% seen once. Per germline, CDR1 LGHDT and CDR2 YNNKEL (reference sequence). The junction had 5 bases not matched to a gene; V was cut back by 5 bases and J by 1 base. The CDR3 spans 14 residues. The chain combines TRBV3-1 with TRBJ2-7, with 7 bases fitting TRBD1. The specimen was PBMCs, collected before the yellow fever booster vaccination. This receptor was obtained from a man younger than 35 who received the YFV17D yellow fever vaccine. CDR3 region: CASSYWTGSYEQYF. CDR3 nucleotide sequence: TGTGCCAGCAGCTACTGGACAGGATCCTACGAGCAGTACTTC.